The 20 T cell receptor beta chains reported below all come from one sample, sequenced in a study of shared clonotypes between healthy human individuals. Sequencing was performed with immunoSEQ multiplex PCR; in TCRdb, only in-frame clones are kept and a portion is missing. The table shows about 2.3 million clones, with 80% to 95% occurring only once. Input material: naive CD4+ T cells from PBMCs. The subset: CD45RA+ positively selected. These receptors were collected from a man in his late teens or twenties in good health. Some clones in this sample may be carry-over from other donors' samples.

The rearrangement links TRBV6-5 to TRBJ1-2; D not resolved. Per the germline V gene, CDR1 is MNHEY and CDR2 is SVGAGI. CDR3 length: 15 residues. Trimming took 2 bases from V and 8 from J, leaving 18 bases between them. The CDR3 loop is CASSYNEVSLAGYTF. In DNA form, the CDR3 reads TGTGCCAGCAGTTACAACGAAGTGTCCCTGGCCGGCTACACCTTC.

With respect to this clone: The sample carries other DNA sequences with the same CDR3. The chain couples TRBV7-3 to TRBJ2-7; maybe TRBD2 (6 bases). This CDR3 comprises 14 residues. Trimming pared 2 bases from V and 5 bases from J, leaving 13 bases between. Germline V gives CDR1 SGHTA, CDR2 FQGTGA. CDR3 nucleotides: TGTGCCAGCAGCTTATTGGCCGGGAGCCACGAGCAGTACTTC. This gives the protein CASSLLAGSHEQYF.

This clone was picked up one time. The sample holds other DNA sequences that translate to the same CDR3. The chain joins TRBV6-1 to TRBJ2-5; D remains ambiguous. Germline CDR1 is MNHNS and CDR2 is SASEGT. The CDR3 has 14 amino acids. Between the trimmed V and J ends, which lost 0 bases and 2 bases, there was a span of 7 bases. CDR3 sequence reads: CASSEATAQETQYF. CDR3 in DNA: TGTGCCAGCAGTGAAGCAACAGCTCAAGAGACCCAGTACTTC.

The chain links TRBV9 to TRBJ2-1, with 7 bases identical to TRBD1. Germline-derived CDR1 and CDR2 are SGDLS and YYNGEE. The J segment lost 7 bases and the V segment lost 0 bases, leaving 13 bases of the junction unmatched. The CDR3 consists of 17 residues. The DNA of the CDR3 is TGTGCCAGCAGCGTAGGGTCCCCTCCGACAGGGCTGAATGAGCAGTTCTTC. Protein sequence: CASSVGSPPTGLNEQFF. The full variable domain, with the rest looked up from reference TRBV9 and TRBJ2-1, is DSGVTQTPKHLITATGQRVTLRCSPRSGDLSVYWYQQSLDQGLQFLIQYYNGEERAKGNILERFSAQQFPDLHSELNLSSLELGDSALYFCASSVGSPPTGLNEQFFGPGTRLTVL.

In the case of this clone: This same CDR3 is encoded by further DNA sequences in the sample. The chain joins TRBV9 to TRBJ1-5; D not certain. Trimming took 0 bases from V and 1 from J, leaving 5 bases between them. CDR3 length equals 14 residues. Germline CDR1 is SGDLS and CDR2 is YYNGEE. This CDR3 reads CASSVGLSNQPQHF. The CDR3 DNA is TGTGCCAGCAGCGTAGGGCTCAGCAATCAGCCCCAGCATTTT.

J is TRBJ1-1 and V is TRBV5-1; 8 bases map to TRBD1. This CDR3 region has 12 residues. Germline CDR1 is SGHRS and CDR2 is YFSETQ. Trimming at V came to 7 bases and at J to 6 bases, leaving 5 bases not matched to a gene. CDR3: CASGQGGPEAFF. CDR3 coding DNA: TGCGCCAGCGGACAGGGCGGACCTGAAGCTTTCTTT.

CDR3 DNA sequence: TGTGCCAGCAGCTTAGGAGGGGGCTTGGGAGAGACCCAGTACTTC. Translation gives CASSLGGGLGETQYF. V and J are TRBV7-2 and TRBJ2-5, with 7 bases lining up with TRBD1. The CDR3 spans 15 residues. The ends lost 1 base at V and 4 bases at J; junction bases unmatched: 6. Germline V gene sequence: CDR1 SGHTA, CDR2 FQGNSA.

This clone was detected only once. Written as DNA, the CDR3 is TGTGCCAGCGAGATAGCGGGAGTGTACGAGCAGTACTTC. Protein: CASEIAGVYEQYF. This chain connects TRBV5-4 to TRBJ2-7; TRBD2 matches at 9 bases. V was pared by 7 bases and J by 4 bases, with 6 bases of the junction left unmatched. The CDR3 runs 13 residues. In germline, CDR1 is SGHNT, CDR2 YYREEE (reference sequence).

The gene calls are TRBV5-8 and TRBJ1-1; a weak D match, TRBD1 (5 bases). This CDR3 has 13 residues. Trimming stripped 3 bases from V and 5 bases from J, with 11 bases between. Germline V gene data show CDR1 as SGHTS and CDR2 as YDEGEE. The CDR3: CASSSLRGTEAFF. The CDR3 coding sequence is TGTGCCAGCAGCTCCCTACGGGGGACTGAAGCTTTCTTT.

The chain employs TRBV7-3 and TRBJ2-1; 7 bases align to TRBD1. Germline V gene data show CDR1 as SGHTA and CDR2 as FQGTGA. Unmatched junction bases numbered 11, after V lost 5 bases and J lost 4 bases. This CDR3 comprises 16 residues. CDR3 protein: CASSTTGTAYYNEQFF. In DNA, the CDR3 is TGTGCCAGCAGCACGACCGGGACAGCGTATTACAATGAGCAGTTCTTC. The whole variable domain, filled in from reference TRBV7-3 and TRBJ2-1, reads GAGVSQTPSNKVTEKGKYVELRCDPISGHTALYWYRQSLGQGPEFLIYFQGTGAADDSGLPNDRFFAVRPEGSVSTLKIQRTERGDSAVYLCASSTTGTAYYNEQFFGPGTRLTVL.

V and J are TRBV28 and TRBJ1-2; the D gene is possibly TRBD1 (5 bases). Trimming removed 5 bases from V and 0 bases from J, with 13 bases in between. Germline assignment: CDR1 MDHEN and CDR2 SYDVKM. The CDR3 is 15 amino acids. CDR3 protein: CASSPQRGANYGYTF. In nucleotides, the CDR3 is TGTGCCAGCAGTCCCCAGCGGGGGGCTAACTATGGCTACACCTTC.

This chain joins TRBV21-1 and TRBJ2-7; TRBD2 is the table's D call, not checked against the DNA. TRBV21-1 is listed as a pseudogene. CDR3 length: 16 residues. The DNA for the CDR3 is TGTGCCAGCAACTACAAATATAGCGGGAGCTCCTACGAGCAGTACTTC. This gives the protein CASNYKYSGSSYEQYF.

The chain is built from TRBV7-9 and TRBJ1-1; unclear D gene. This CDR3 spans 13 amino acids. The V end was cut by 4 bases, the J end by 7 bases, with 13 bases between. Germline CDR1 reads SEHNR; CDR2 reads FQNEAQ (reference sequence). The CDR3 region is CASSYTVWSEAFF. For the CDR3, the DNA is TGTGCCAGCAGCTACACCGTTTGGAGTGAAGCTTTCTTT.

The rearrangement links TRBV7-9 to TRBJ2-7, with TRBD1 matching 12 bases. The CDR3 length is 15 residues. The V segment lost 5 bases and the J segment 5 bases; nucleotides outside the gene matches: 7. Germline loops: CDR1 SEHNR, CDR2 FQNEAQ (reference sequence). The CDR3 DNA sequence: TGTGCCAGCAGCATCCGGGACAGGGGGCCCCACGAGCAGTACTTC. This translates into CASSIRDRGPHEQYF. Supplemented by reference TRBV7-9 and TRBJ2-7, the full variable domain reads DTGVSQNPRHKITKRGQNVTFRCDPISEHNRLYWYRQTLGQGPEFLTYFQNEAQLEKSRLLSDRFSAERPKGSFSTLEIQRTEQGDSAMYLCASSIRDRGPHEQYFGPGTRLTVT.

This clone was observed a single time. The chain uses TRBV5-1 and TRBJ1-1; the D is unclear. The CDR3 covers 14 residues. Trimming removed 7 bases from V and 2 bases from J, with 15 bases in between. Germline CDR1 reads SGHRS; CDR2 reads YFSETQ. The CDR3, as DNA: TGCGCCAGCGCCCAACTTGTCTCCAACACTGAAGCTTTCTTT. Amino acids: CASAQLVSNTEAFF.

Only one count was recorded for this clone. The V and J genes are TRBV27 and TRBJ1-5; possible D gene TRBD1, 6 bases. Germline V gene sequence: CDR1 MNHEY, CDR2 SMNVEV (reference sequence). The CDR3 has 15 amino acids. Trimming removed 2 bases at V and 3 bases at J, with 11 bases between. The CDR3 DNA follows: TGTGCCAGCAGTTTACTTACAGGGCCCAATCAGCCCCAGCATTTT. Translation gives CASSLLTGPNQPQHF.

This clone was recorded once. The chain employs TRBV2 and TRBJ1-5; unclear D gene. Germline-derived CDR1 and CDR2 are SNHLY and FYNNEI. Trimming removed 2 bases at V and 2 bases at J, with 10 bases between. The length of the CDR3 is 15 residues. CDR3 sequence: CASSENGAGNQPQHF. DNA of the CDR3: TGTGCCAGCAGTGAAAACGGCGCGGGCAATCAGCCCCAGCATTTT. The full variable domain, with the rest looked up from reference TRBV2 and TRBJ1-5, is EPEVTQTPSHQVTQMGQEVILRCVPISNHLYFYWYRQILGQKVEFLVSFYNNEISEKSEIFDDQFSVERPDGSNFTLKIRSTKLEDSAMYFCASSENGAGNQPQHFGDGTRLSIL.

J is TRBJ1-3 and V is TRBV28, with a tentative D call TRBD1 (5 bases). CDR1 and CDR2 (germline): MDHEN, SYDVKM. The CDR3 has 15 amino acids. The V and J ends lost 6 bases and 0 bases respectively, with 12 bases between them. CDR3 bases: TGTGCCAGCAGGTCCCCAGGGTACTCTGGAAACACCATATATTTT. Translating gives CASRSPGYSGNTIYF.

DNA of the CDR3: TGTGCCAGCACGCACCCCGACAGGGAGGCCTACGAGCAGTACTTC. It translates to CASTHPDREAYEQYF. The V and J genes are TRBV6-5 and TRBJ2-7; D possibly corresponds to TRBD1 (7 bases). CDR3 length equals 15 residues. From germline, CDR1 is MNHEY and CDR2 SVGAGI. V was cut by 7 bases and J by 2 bases, with 18 bases left in between.

The chain carries TRBV5-1 and TRBJ2-7, with 11 bases lining up with TRBD1. V lost 3 bases and J lost 6; bases outside the gene matches: 8. The CDR3 is 15 amino acids. Germline values: CDR1 SGHRS, CDR2 YFSETQ. For the CDR3, the DNA is TGCGCCAGCAGCTCAACCGGGACAGGGGGAATCGAGCAGTACTTC. Translated, it gives CASSSTGTGGIEQYF.